The 5 T cell receptor beta chains presented below share a single source sample, sequenced in a study of shared clonotypes between healthy human individuals. Only in-frame clones appear in the TCRdb table, and some are missing; sequencing was by immunoSEQ multiplex PCR. The sample holds roughly 1,000,000 clones, about 80% seen once. Input material: memory CD4+ T cells from PBMCs. Indicated subset: CD45RA-negative fraction. These receptors originate from a man aged 18-30 years in good health. Some clones in this sample may be carry-over from other donors' samples.

The V call is TRBV28, the J call TRBJ2-1; 14 bases are shared with TRBD2. This CDR3 contains 16 residues. The V gene's germline CDR1 is MDHEN and CDR2 SYDVKM. V dropped 6 bases and J dropped 13; count of bases not matched to a gene: 14. The CDR3 reads CASSPGTSGSRVAQFF. The CDR3, as DNA: TGTGCCAGCAGCCCTGGGACTAGCGGGAGCCGAGTGGCCCAGTTCTTC.

CDR3 sequence reads: CASSPGPRGPRSYEQYF. The CDR3 DNA reads TGTGCCAGTAGTCCAGGACCTAGGGGGCCTAGGTCCTACGAGCAGTACTTC. The chain recombines TRBV19 with TRBJ2-5; 7 bases agree with TRBD1. The DNA matches TRBJ2-7 better at its end, which makes the J call doubtful. Looked up from germline, CDR1 is LNHDA and CDR2 is SQIVND (reference sequence). CDR3 length equals 17 residues.

The gene calls are TRBV9 and TRBJ1-2; TRBD1 aligns across 8 bases. In germline, CDR1 is SGDLS, CDR2 YYNGEE. CDR3 length: 13 amino acids. With V trimmed by 4 bases and J by 6 bases, 5 bases remained unmatched. The DNA of the CDR3 is TGTGCCAGCAGCCCCGGGACAGGAGATGGCTACACCTTC. Its protein product is CASSPGTGDGYTF.

The sample holds one count of this clone. The J gene is TRBJ1-5, the V gene TRBV19; no definite D call. CDR3 length: 13 residues. Germline assignment: CDR1 LNHDA and CDR2 SQIVND (reference sequence). V lost 1 base to trimming and J lost 6 bases, with 7 bases between them. CDR3 in amino acids: CASSIARPQPQHF. The CDR3, as DNA: TGTGCCAGTAGTATAGCCCGTCCTCAGCCCCAGCATTTT. The complete variable domain, with remaining parts taken from reference TRBV19 and TRBJ1-5, reads DGGITQSPKYLFRKEGQNVTLSCEQNLNHDAMYWYRQDPGQGLRLIYYSQIVNDFQKGDIAEGYSVSREKKESFPLTVTSAQKNPTAFYLCASSIARPQPQHFGDGTRLSIL.

The chain employs TRBV2 and TRBJ2-5; unclear D gene. The length of the CDR3 is 13 residues. Germline assignment: CDR1 SNHLY and CDR2 FYNNEI. V shed 3 bases and J shed 2 bases, with 7 bases lying between them. The CDR3 protein is CASSDRDQETQYF. The CDR3 DNA reads as TGTGCCAGCAGTGATAGGGATCAAGAGACCCAGTACTTC.